This TCR beta chain appears in the sequencing data of a study of cytomegalovirus exposure and HLA in healthy donors. About the study: HLA-typed donors contributed 80 million or so unique TCRs, which were held in an early data release.

Regarding this clone: As yet, its antigen is unknown.

The PCR contained 60 Vbeta and 13 Jbeta primers. Produced via immunoSEQ multiplex PCR; TCRdb's table is partial and in-frame only. The table lists some 150,000 clones, 87% of them singletons. The study's findings and limits: For TCR beta chains, V- and J-gene trimming was later linked to a missense DCLRE1C variant. A later analysis found TCR association rates differed by HLA locus, highest for DRB1 and lowest for HLA-C. An analysis done earlier found most TCR beta V segments productive about 87% or about 30% of the time.

The germline V and J ends were trimmed by 5 bases and 7 bases, with 12 bases remaining between them. The CDR3 contains 14 residues. In germline, CDR1 is LNHDA, CDR2 SQIVND (reference sequence). This sequence was found in a woman aged 25 to 39 in good health and CMV-seronegative. This chain links TRBV19 with TRBJ1-6; TRBD1 might be the D (6 bases). Sample: PBMCs. CDR3 coding DNA: TGTGCCAGTAGTGTGAGAGGGGGAAATTCACCCCTCCACTTT. Encoded protein: CASSVRGGNSPLHF.